What follows describes a single T cell receptor beta chain. Its antigen remains unidentified. The data were taken from a study of post-analysis software for immune sequencing data. Study information: As for disease course, relapsing-remitting, secondary progressive and progressive-relapsing multiple sclerosis were all included.

Whole-study results and caveats: Comparison of patients with controls showed about 5 TRBV segments more frequent in patients, TRBV5-6, TRBV5-1 and TRBV20-1 among them. Versus controls, multiple sclerosis patients showed significantly lower diversity (normalized Chao1). F measure clustering grouped samples strongly by preparation batch.

Included in the TCR beta cDNA libraries were unique molecular identifiers. Input amounts of roughly 0.85 to 10 million T cells were used. These gave roughly 500,000 cDNA molecules, so each molecule approximated one T cell. MiXCR was run by TCRdb on the PCR reads, yielding one entry per CDR3 protein. The sample holds around 440,000 distinct CDR3 sequences, approximately 45% seen once. The CDR3 length is 13 residues. V was trimmed by 3 bases and J by 6 bases, leaving 9 bases between them. CDR1 and CDR2 from the germline V gene are MNHEY and SVGAGI. Sequenced: blood. The sequence was obtained from a girl under 18 with multiple sclerosis. This chain uses TRBV6-5 with TRBJ1-5; D unclear. The DNA for the CDR3 is TGTGCCAGCAGTTATATGGGTGGTCAGCCCCAGCATTTT. It translates to CASSYMGGQPQHF.